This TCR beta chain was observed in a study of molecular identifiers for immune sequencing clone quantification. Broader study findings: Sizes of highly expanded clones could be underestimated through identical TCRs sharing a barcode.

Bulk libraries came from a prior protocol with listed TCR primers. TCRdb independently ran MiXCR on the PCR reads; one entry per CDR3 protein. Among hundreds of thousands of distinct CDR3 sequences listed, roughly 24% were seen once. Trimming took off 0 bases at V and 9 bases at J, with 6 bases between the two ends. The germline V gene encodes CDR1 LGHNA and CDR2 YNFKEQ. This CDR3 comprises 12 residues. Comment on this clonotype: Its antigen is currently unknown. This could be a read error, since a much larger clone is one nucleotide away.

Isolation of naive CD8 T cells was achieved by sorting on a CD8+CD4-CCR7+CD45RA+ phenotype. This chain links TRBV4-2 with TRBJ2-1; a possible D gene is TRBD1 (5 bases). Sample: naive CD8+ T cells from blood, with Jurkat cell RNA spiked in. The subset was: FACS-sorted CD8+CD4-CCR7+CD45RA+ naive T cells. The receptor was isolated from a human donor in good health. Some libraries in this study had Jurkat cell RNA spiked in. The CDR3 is CASSQEQGEQFF. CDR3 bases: TGTGCCAGCAGCCAAGAGCAGGGTGAGCAGTTCTTC.